This T cell receptor beta chain originates from a study of T cells of healthy individuals. TCRdb used MiXCR to reprocess the 5' RACE reads, holding one entry per CDR3 protein. The sample contains roughly 87,000 distinct CDR3 sequences, 15% to 20% of which appear only once. The germline gives CDR1 SNHLY, CDR2 FYNNEI. The CDR3 runs to 12 residues. V was clipped by 1 base and J by 5 bases, with 5 bases between them. This rearrangement joins TRBV2 to TRBJ2-5; D not resolved. This sequence originates from a human donor in good health. The CDR3 DNA follows: TGTGCCAGCAGTGAAGTTGTCGAGACCCAGTACTTC. It specifies CASSEVVETQYF.